Presented here are 27 T cell receptor beta chains from one specimen sequenced in a study of technical replicates of blood from a handful of donors. Clones were sequenced by immunoSEQ multiplex PCR, and TCRdb holds only the in-frame ones, with some missing. The sample yields 45,000 to 55,000 clones, around 94% seen once. The sample was T cells isolated from PBMCs. The receptors derive from a human donor in good health.

The chain carries TRBV5-4 and TRBJ1-3, with a weak D call TRBD1 (6 bases). The V gene lost 7 bases and the J gene lost 7 bases, with 18 bases spanning the gap. The CDR3 runs to 14 residues. The germline gives CDR1 SGHNT, CDR2 YYREEE (reference sequence). The CDR3 loop is CASRSGGASNTIYF. Here the CDR3 DNA reads TGTGCCAGCCGATCTGGGGGGGCTTCGAACACCATATATTTT.

CDR3 residues: CASSFDGDRVFEDTQYF. The CDR3 DNA is TGCGCCAGCAGCTTTGATGGGGACAGGGTCTTTGAAGATACGCAGTATTTT. V usage is TRBV5-1 and J usage is TRBJ2-3; 9 nucleotides line up with TRBD1. Per the germline V gene, CDR1 is SGHRS and CDR2 is YFSETQ. The CDR3 spans 17 residues. The ends lost 2 bases at V and 5 bases at J; junction bases unmatched: 12.

V is TRBV29-1 and J is TRBJ2-5, with 14 bases that match TRBD2. The CDR3 spans 16 residues. V was clipped by 4 bases and J by 3 bases; unmatched bases: 7. CDR1 SQVTM and CDR2 ANQGSEA come from the germline V gene. The CDR3 sequence: CSVASTSGRAKETQYF. DNA of the CDR3: TGCAGCGTTGCCTCGACTAGCGGGAGGGCCAAAGAGACCCAGTACTTC. The full variable domain, with the rest looked up from reference TRBV29-1 and TRBJ2-5, is SAVISQKPSRDICQRGTSLTIQCQVDSQVTMMFWYRQQPGQSLTLIATANQGSEATYESGFVIDKFPISRPNLTFSTLTVSNMSPEDSSIYLCSVASTSGRAKETQYFGPGTRLLVL.

This chain joins TRBV10-3 and TRBJ2-1, with unresolved D. The CDR3 totals 12 residues. CDR1 and CDR2 (germline): ENHRY, SYGVKD. V lost 9 bases to trimming and J lost 1 base, with 7 bases between them. The CDR3 reads CAIQSSYNEQFF. The CDR3 region has the DNA TGTGCCATACAGTCTTCCTACAATGAGCAGTTCTTC.

CDR3 coding DNA: TGTGCCAGCAGCGCAGGACTAGCGGGACAAGAGACCCAGTACTTC. It translates to CASSAGLAGQETQYF. The chain joins TRBV9 to TRBJ2-5, with 12 bases aligning to TRBD2. Germline V gene lookup returns CDR1 SGDLS and CDR2 YYNGEE. This CDR3 has 15 residues. V was pared by 3 bases and J by 2 bases, with 2 bases of the junction left unmatched.

The chain uses TRBV7-9 and TRBJ2-7, with D perhaps TRBD1 (6 bases). The CDR3 totals 15 residues. Trimming shortened V by 4 bases and J by 3 bases, and 16 bases separated the two germline ends. Germline V gene lookup returns CDR1 SEHNR and CDR2 FQNEAQ (reference sequence). The CDR3 reads CASSSTGLSIYEQYF. In nucleotides, the CDR3 is TGTGCCAGCAGCTCCACAGGGTTATCAATCTACGAGCAGTACTTC.

The V gene is TRBV29-1, the J gene TRBJ2-5, with D possibly being TRBD1 (6 bases). The ends were cut back, 1 base at V and 0 bases at J, with 15 bases in the middle. The V gene's germline CDR1 is SQVTM and CDR2 ANQGSEA. This CDR3 has 16 residues. CDR3: CSVEGRSGGHQETQYF. The DNA for the CDR3 is TGCAGCGTTGAAGGAAGATCTGGGGGCCACCAAGAGACCCAGTACTTC. Supplemented by reference TRBV29-1 and TRBJ2-5, the full variable domain reads SAVISQKPSRDICQRGTSLTIQCQVDSQVTMMFWYRQQPGQSLTLIATANQGSEATYESGFVIDKFPISRPNLTFSTLTVSNMSPEDSSIYLCSVEGRSGGHQETQYFGPGTRLLVL.

The V gene is TRBV7-8, the J gene TRBJ2-2; perhaps TRBD1 as D (6 bases). The CDR3 spans 15 residues. Germline CDR1 and CDR2: SGHVS and FQNEAQ. V lost 1 base and J lost 5, with 11 bases in between. In DNA form, the CDR3 reads TGTGCCAGCAGCTTAGTACGCCAGGGGACCGGGGAGCTGTTTTTT. It specifies CASSLVRQGTGELFF.

The chain carries TRBV29-1 and TRBJ1-2; D is possibly TRBD1 (5 bases). V lost 7 bases to trimming and J lost 4 bases, with 10 bases between them. CDR3 size: 11 residues. Per the germline V gene, CDR1 is SQVTM and CDR2 is ANQGSEA. CDR3 residues: CSADRGYGYTF. CDR3 nucleotide sequence: TGCAGCGCCGACAGAGGCTATGGCTACACCTTC.

The chain has TRBV6-6 and TRBJ2-7, with 7 bases aligning to TRBD1. Germline values: CDR1 MNHNY, CDR2 SVGAGI (reference sequence). The CDR3 runs to 13 residues. The trim removed 4 bases at V and 6 bases at J, leaving 6 bases unmatched. The CDR3 DNA reads as TGTGCCAGCAGTTCAGGACAGGTAGGCGAGCAGTACTTC. Its protein is CASSSGQVGEQYF.

The rearrangement uses TRBV10-3 and TRBJ2-7, with TRBD1 identical over 7 bases. Germline V gene data show CDR1 as ENHRY and CDR2 as SYGVKD. This CDR3 spans 14 amino acids. Trimming took 8 bases from V and 2 from J; bases not matched to a gene: 9. This chain's CDR3 is CAISERTGAYEQYF. The CDR3 DNA is TGTGCCATCTCTGAACGGACAGGAGCCTACGAGCAGTACTTC.

As DNA, the CDR3 is TGTGCCAGCAGCTTAGCGGCAGGGGGAAATTCACCCCTCCACTTT. It yields the protein CASSLAAGGNSPLHF. The chain couples TRBV11-3 to TRBJ1-6; 7 bases agree with TRBD1. Germline V gene sequence: CDR1 SGHNT, CDR2 YENEEA. This CDR3 is built from 15 residues. V dropped 1 base and J dropped 7; count of bases not matched to a gene: 4.

The chain recombines TRBV7-9 with TRBJ1-4, with 9 nucleotides matching TRBD1. The CDR3 consists of 15 residues. V trimming: 5 bases; J trimming: 7 bases; junction bases outside the gene matches: 8. Germline V gene lookup returns CDR1 SEHNR and CDR2 FQNEAQ (reference sequence). This CDR3 reads CASSLQGAKSEKLFF. In DNA form, the CDR3 reads TGTGCCAGCAGCCTACAGGGGGCTAAGAGTGAAAAACTGTTTTTT.

The genes are TRBV29-1 and TRBJ1-2; possibly TRBD1 for D (6 bases). The ends were cut back, 7 bases at V and 7 bases at J, with 16 bases in the middle. The CDR3 runs to 12 residues. The germline CDR1 and CDR2 sequences are SQVTM and ANQGSEA. CDR3 nucleotide sequence: TGCAGCGCCGGGACATTGGCCGGTGGCTACACCTTC. Amino acid sequence: CSAGTLAGGYTF.

The genes are TRBV6-5 and TRBJ2-7; 11 nucleotides match TRBD1. CDR3 length equals 15 residues. J gave up 1 base and V 4 bases, and 3 bases lay outside the gene matches. The germline CDR1 and CDR2 sequences are MNHEY and SVGAGI. The CDR3: CASSSGTGGSYEQYF. CDR3 in DNA: TGTGCCAGCAGTTCCGGGACAGGGGGTTCCTACGAGCAGTACTTC.

The chain has TRBV28 and TRBJ2-1; 9 bases fit TRBD2. V was clipped by 6 bases and J by 3 bases; unmatched bases: 12. The CDR3 runs to 17 residues. CDR1 MDHEN and CDR2 SYDVKM come from the germline V gene. CDR3 sequence: CASSKTLVAGVYNEQFF. CDR3 DNA sequence: TGTGCCAGCAGCAAAACCCTGGTAGCGGGAGTCTACAATGAGCAGTTCTTC.

J is TRBJ1-1 and V is TRBV6-5; D is unclear. The CDR3 is 13 amino acids. Germline CDR1 and CDR2: MNHEY and SVGAGI. V was cut by 7 bases and J by 0 bases, with 9 bases left in between. This CDR3 is CASIGGLNTEAFF. In DNA, the CDR3 is TGTGCCAGCATCGGAGGGTTGAACACTGAAGCTTTCTTT.

The J gene is TRBJ1-2, the V gene TRBV7-9, with D tentatively TRBD1 (6 bases). V was shortened by 2 bases and J by 4 bases, with 11 bases between the two germline ends. Germline lookup yields CDR1 SEHNR and CDR2 FQNEAQ (reference sequence). The CDR3 length is 14 residues. CDR3 bases: TGTGCCAGCAGCTTACCCCCGACAGGCTATGGCTACACCTTC. It specifies CASSLPPTGYGYTF.

This clone was counted a few times. The chain is built from TRBV11-2 and TRBJ1-2; TRBD1 matches at 9 bases. V shed 4 bases, J shed 9 bases, and the junction held 6 bases outside the gene matches. Germline V CDR1 and CDR2: SGHAT, FQNNGV. The CDR3 extends over 13 amino acids. The CDR3 DNA reads TGTGCCAGCAGCTCCGGGACAGGGTACCGCTACACCTTC. Translated, it gives CASSSGTGYRYTF.

The CDR3 is CASSFLTDYGYTF. The CDR3, as DNA: TGCGCCAGCAGCTTCCTCACGGACTATGGCTACACCTTC. The rearrangement links TRBV5-1 to TRBJ1-2; no clear D gene. Trimming stripped 2 bases from V and 3 bases from J, with 8 bases between. The CDR3 has 13 residues. Germline V lookup: CDR1 SGHRS, CDR2 YFSETQ.

CDR3 protein: CASGARMNTEAFF. CDR3 nucleotides: TGTGCCAGCGGGGCTAGAATGAACACTGAAGCTTTCTTT. The chain is built from TRBV9 and TRBJ1-1; tentatively, D is TRBD1 (5 bases). The CDR3 totals 13 residues. Looked up from germline, CDR1 is SGDLS and CDR2 is YYNGEE. The V and J ends lost 7 bases and 0 bases respectively, with 10 bases between them.

The rearrangement links TRBV13 to TRBJ2-2; TRBD2 aligns across 11 bases. Trimming removed 0 bases from V and 5 bases from J; junction bases left unmatched: 11. Germline CDR1 and CDR2: PRHDT and FYEKMQ (reference sequence). The CDR3 has 19 residues. For the CDR3, the DNA is TGTGCCAGCAGCTTAGGCTGGCTAGCGGGAGGACCAGGGACCGGGGAGCTGTTTTTT. Protein: CASSLGWLAGGPGTGELFF.

The V gene is TRBV5-1, the J gene TRBJ2-7; 9 positions agree with TRBD2. CDR1 is SGHRS, CDR2 YFSETQ, per germline. The trim removed 5 bases at V and 5 bases at J, leaving 11 bases unmatched. The CDR3 sequence is 15 residues long. The CDR3 region has the DNA TGCGCCAGCAGGATCCGGGCTAGCGGGATTCACGAGCAGTACTTC. This translates into CASRIRASGIHEQYF. The full variable domain, completed using reference TRBV5-1 and TRBJ2-7, is KAGVTQTPRYLIKTRGQQVTLSCSPISGHRSVSWYQQTPGQGLQFLFEYFSETQRNKGNFPGRFSGRQFSNSRSEMNVSTLELGDSALYLCASRIRASGIHEQYFGPGTRLTVT.

The chain has TRBV5-6 and TRBJ1-5, with D unresolved. V was pared by 4 bases and J by 4 bases, with 9 bases between. This CDR3 contains 13 residues. The germline V gene encodes CDR1 SGHDT and CDR2 YYEEEE. The CDR3 DNA reads TGTGCCAGCAGCCGGCGGGTGAATCAGCCCCAGCATTTT. Translated: CASSRRVNQPQHF.

This chain links TRBV12-5 with TRBJ2-1; 9 bases fit TRBD2. Looked up from germline, CDR1 is LGHNT and CDR2 is FRNRAP. CDR3 length: 15 amino acids. The V and J ends lost 1 base and 3 bases, in that order; junction bases with no gene match: 1. The CDR3 reads CASGLEAGGYNEQFF. CDR3 coding DNA: TGTGCTAGTGGTTTGGAAGCGGGAGGCTACAATGAGCAGTTCTTC.

V is TRBV15 and J is TRBJ2-7; 11 bases map to TRBD1. Trimming at V came to 3 bases and at J to 5 bases, leaving 6 bases not matched to a gene. The CDR3 runs to 15 residues. Germline V CDR1 and CDR2: LNHNV, YYDKDF (reference sequence). CDR3 bases: TGTGCCACCAGCAGCCCGCGGGACAGGGGGGACGAGCAGTACTTC. Protein sequence: CATSSPRDRGDEQYF.

The DNA for the CDR3 is TGTGCCAGCAGCTTAGGACAAGCCATGAACACTGAAGCTTTCTTT. Its translation: CASSLGQAMNTEAFF. The chain has TRBV7-6 and TRBJ1-1, with D uncertain. In germline, CDR1 is SGHVS, CDR2 FNYEAQ. CDR3 length: 15 amino acids. Trimming stripped 1 base from V and 0 bases from J, with 9 bases between.